One and the same sample provided the 28 T cell receptor beta chains below, sequenced in a study of brain metastases from non-small cell lung cancer. The data were produced by immunoSEQ multiplex PCR, yet TCRdb's version contains in-frame clones alone and is incomplete. This sample has some 1,800 clones, with approximately 88% found just once. The sequenced sample consisted of tissue from a brain metastasis. All receptors derive from a donor over 35 with non-small cell lung cancer.

This chain connects TRBV28 to TRBJ2-5, with D unclear. V lost 4 bases and J 0 bases, leaving 6 bases between the germline ends. The CDR3 loop spans 13 amino acids. Germline CDR1 and CDR2: MDHEN and SYDVKM. The CDR3 DNA is TGTGCCAGCAGTTCACTAAACCAAGAGACCCAGTACTTC. This sequence encodes CASSSLNQETQYF.

V is TRBV10-3 and J is TRBJ2-7, with 7 bases that match TRBD1. The CDR3 totals 16 residues. J gave up 4 bases and V 5 bases, and 14 bases lay outside the gene matches. The germline gives CDR1 ENHRY, CDR2 SYGVKD. This chain's CDR3 is CAISSISGTVLYEQYF. As DNA, the CDR3 is TGTGCCATCAGTTCTATTTCCGGGACAGTCCTGTACGAGCAGTACTTC.

This rearrangement joins TRBV4-3 to TRBJ1-6; D not certain. The germline V and J ends were trimmed by 1 base and 10 bases, with 5 bases remaining between them. The CDR3 extends over 12 amino acids. Germline-derived CDR1 and CDR2 are LGHNA and YSLEER. CDR3 nucleotides: TGCGCCAGCAGCCAAGGCTACTCACCCCTCCACTTT. Residues: CASSQGYSPLHF.

This sequence joins TRBV1 and TRBJ2-6. TRBV1 is described as a pseudogene. CDR3 length: 17 residues. CDR3 DNA: TGCACCAGCAGTCGCAGCCGTTTGTGCACTCGGGCCAACGTCCTGACTTTC. Translated: CTSSRSRLCTRANVLTF.

Concerning this clone: At one end, the junction sequence differs from germline, possibly due to a read error. The same CDR3 also results from other DNA sequences found in this sample. The chain joins TRBV5-5 to TRBJ1-3, with D unclear. CDR3 length: 14 residues. Germline V lookup: CDR1 SGHKS, CDR2 YYEKEE (reference sequence). The CDR3 protein is CASSLVNSGNTIYF. CDR3 coding DNA: TGTGCCAGTAGCTTGGTAAACTCTGGAAACACCATATATTTT.

The V gene is TRBV5-1, the J gene TRBJ2-1; D possibly uses TRBD1 or TRBD2 (7 bases each). The CDR3 loop spans 15 amino acids. The V gene's germline CDR1 is SGHRS and CDR2 YFSETQ. Trimming took off 3 bases at V and 5 bases at J, with 15 bases between the two ends. The CDR3 nucleotides are TGCGCCAGCAGCTGGCGACAGGGAGGGAACAATGAGCAGTTCTTC. It specifies CASSWRQGGNNEQFF. Drawing the rest from reference TRBV5-1 and TRBJ2-1, the complete variable domain is KAGVTQTPRYLIKTRGQQVTLSCSPISGHRSVSWYQQTPGQGLQFLFEYFSETQRNKGNFPGRFSGRQFSNSRSEMNVSTLELGDSALYLCASSWRQGGNNEQFFGPGTRLTVL.

The chain couples TRBV30 to TRBJ1-1; possible D gene TRBD1, 5 bases. V shed 7 bases and J shed 2 bases, with 14 bases lying between them. Germline CDR1 GTSNPN, CDR2 SVGIG (reference sequence). The CDR3 is 13 amino acids. The CDR3 sequence: CALLRGGNTEAFF. Written as DNA, the CDR3 is TGTGCCTTACTTCGGGGGGGTAACACTGAAGCTTTCTTT.

The rearrangement uses TRBV10-2 and TRBJ1-6; 11 nucleotides agree with TRBD1. With 5 bases clipped from V and 10 bases from J, the junction kept 4 bases outside the gene matches. This CDR3 has 14 amino acids. Germline V gene sequence: CDR1 WSHSY, CDR2 SAAADI. The CDR3 sequence is CASSPGQGGSPLHF. The DNA of the CDR3 is TGCGCCAGCAGTCCGGGACAGGGGGGATCACCCCTCCACTTT.

The genes are TRBV20-1 and TRBJ2-3, with D uncertain. Germline CDR1 and CDR2: DFQATT and SNEGSKA (reference sequence). The germline V and J ends were trimmed by 0 bases and 10 bases, with 8 bases remaining between them. The CDR3 runs 11 residues. CDR3 bases: TGCAGTGCTAGAGATGGAAGTTCGCAGTATTTT. Its protein product is CSARDGSSQYF.

The CDR3 spells CASSPSGPEETQYF. The CDR3 DNA follows: TGTGCCAGCAGCCCTTCGGGACCTGAAGAGACCCAGTACTTC. The V gene is TRBV7-3, the J gene TRBJ2-5, with D perhaps TRBD1 or TRBD2 (5 bases each). Germline CDR1 SGHTA, CDR2 FQGTGA. The CDR3 is 14 amino acids. Trimming pared 5 bases from V and 3 bases from J, leaving 13 bases between.

The chain joins TRBV6-5 to TRBJ2-4, with D possibly being TRBD1 or TRBD2 (5 bases each). CDR1 and CDR2 from the germline V gene are MNHEY and SVGAGI. This CDR3 comprises 15 residues. V lost 6 bases and J lost 0, with 12 bases in between. Here the CDR3 DNA reads TGTGCCAGCAGATTGGGACCCTTAGCCAAAAACATTCAGTACTTC. This gives the protein CASRLGPLAKNIQYF.

This chain uses TRBV4-3 with TRBJ2-5; 9 bases line up with TRBD2. Germline V CDR1 and CDR2: LGHNA, YSLEER. The CDR3 loop spans 18 amino acids. V shed 0 bases, J shed 2 bases, and the junction held 10 bases outside the gene matches. CDR3 residues: CASSQEGGVAGGQETQYF. CDR3 coding DNA: TGCGCCAGCAGCCAAGAAGGCGGGGTGGCGGGGGGGCAAGAGACCCAGTACTTC.

There are a few counts of this clone. This sequence joins TRBV19 and TRBJ2-5; tentatively, D is TRBD1 (7 bases). V shed 5 bases and J shed 2 bases, with 12 bases lying between them. This CDR3 contains 14 residues. Germline lookup yields CDR1 LNHDA and CDR2 SQIVND (reference sequence). The CDR3 is CASSLQGRQETQYF. CDR3 nucleotide sequence: TGTGCCAGTAGTCTACAGGGGAGGCAAGAGACCCAGTACTTC.

This chain uses TRBV5-1 with TRBJ1-6; D is undetermined. V was trimmed by 1 base and J by 7 bases, leaving 12 bases between them. There are 15 residues in the CDR3. Germline assignment: CDR1 SGHRS and CDR2 YFSETQ. The CDR3 DNA reads TGCGCCAGCAGCTTGAAGGCTCCCGAGAATTCACCCCTCCACTTT. This codes for CASSLKAPENSPLHF.

This chain links TRBV29-1 with TRBJ1-2; D remains ambiguous. CDR1 is SQVTM, CDR2 ANQGSEA, per germline. CDR3 length: 11 residues. Here the CDR3 DNA reads TGCACAGCAGGAGCTAACTATGGCTACACCTTC. Amino acids: CTAGANYGYTF.

The CDR3 DNA is TGTGCCAGCGTGGAAGCCAGATCTGGAAACACCATATATTTT. Translating gives CASVEARSGNTIYF. J is TRBJ1-3 and V is TRBV28; D is ambiguous. The CDR3 has 14 residues. Germline-derived CDR1 and CDR2 are MDHEN and SYDVKM. The V end was cut by 8 bases, the J end by 1 base, with 12 bases between.

V is TRBV2 and J is TRBJ2-3; 9 bases line up with TRBD2. From germline, CDR1 is SNHLY and CDR2 FYNNEI. Trimming removed 5 bases from V and 1 base from J; junction bases left unmatched: 4. This CDR3 spans 15 amino acids. CDR3 amino acids: CASSQRLAGTDTQYF. In nucleotides, the CDR3 is TGTGCCAGCAGTCAACGACTAGCGGGCACAGATACGCAGTATTTT. Looking up the rest from reference TRBV2 and TRBJ2-3 gives the full variable domain: EPEVTQTPSHQVTQMGQEVILRCVPISNHLYFYWYRQILGQKVEFLVSFYNNEISEKSEIFDDQFSVERPDGSNFTLKIRSTKLEDSAMYFCASSQRLAGTDTQYFGPGTRLTVL.

This clone appeared once. At one end the junction does not follow the germline gene, possibly because of a read error. The rearrangement joins TRBV27 to TRBJ1-2, with 7 positions matching TRBD1. Germline CDR1 MNHEY, CDR2 SMNVEV (reference sequence). The CDR3 runs 14 residues. The CDR3 region has the DNA TGTGCCAGCAGTTTGACAGGGATCAACTATGGTTACACCTTC. This translates into CASSLTGINYGYTF.

This clone has only one observation. The genes are TRBV4-2 and TRBJ1-2; TRBD1 might be the D (5 bases). This CDR3 comprises 15 residues. Germline V gene sequence: CDR1 LGHNA, CDR2 YNFKEQ. Trimming stripped 1 base from V and 0 bases from J, with 9 bases between. The CDR3 protein is CASSQGQGANYGYTF. The CDR3 DNA reads as TGTGCCAGCAGCCAAGGGCAGGGAGCTAACTATGGCTACACCTTC.

V usage is TRBV7-9 and J usage is TRBJ1-5; D is perhaps TRBD1 (5 bases). The CDR3 is 16 residues long. CDR1 is SEHNR, CDR2 FQNEAQ, per germline (reference sequence). V lost 4 bases to trimming and J lost 4 bases, with 17 bases between them. In DNA form, the CDR3 reads TGTGCCAGCAGCTCCGGGGGTGGGGCTTGGAATCAGCCCCAGCATTTT. Its protein product is CASSSGGGAWNQPQHF.

The CDR3 here is CASSLGPGQKYGYTF. CDR3 nucleotides: TGTGCCAGCAGCTTGGGACCGGGACAGAAGTATGGCTACACCTTC. The chain recombines TRBV5-6 with TRBJ1-2, with 7 bases matching TRBD1. The germline V gene encodes CDR1 SGHDT and CDR2 YYEEEE. The CDR3 covers 15 residues. J gave up 5 bases and V 0 bases, and 7 bases lay outside the gene matches.

The CDR3 is CAWSVIGTGNSPLHF. CDR3 nucleotide sequence: TGTGCCTGGAGTGTAATTGGGACGGGCAATTCACCCCTCCACTTT. This rearrangement joins TRBV30 to TRBJ1-6; a weak D match, TRBD1 (5 bases). The CDR3 is made up of 15 amino acids. Trimming removed 0 bases at V and 7 bases at J, with 13 bases between. Germline V gene sequence: CDR1 GTSNPN, CDR2 SVGIG (reference sequence). The full variable domain, completed using reference TRBV30 and TRBJ1-6, is SQTIHQWPATLVQPVGSPLSLECTVEGTSNPNLYWYRQAAGRGLQLLFYSVGIGQISSEVPQNLSASRPQDRQFILSSKKLLLSDSGFYLCAWSVIGTGNSPLHFGNGTRLTVT.

Turning to this clone: Additional DNA sequences in this sample encode the identical CDR3. DNA for the CDR3: TGTGCCAGCAGTTCCGGACGGACAGGTGGCTACACCTTC. The encoded protein is CASSSGRTGGYTF. The chain recombines TRBV12-3 or TRBV12-4 with TRBJ1-2, with 7 positions matching TRBD1. The length of the CDR3 is 13 residues. The trim removed 4 bases at V and 7 bases at J, leaving 6 bases unmatched.

This clone occurred once. The rearrangement links TRBV28 to TRBJ1-3; 9 nucleotides agree with TRBD1. J was trimmed by 2 bases and V by 7 bases; bases with no gene match: 6. Germline V lookup: CDR1 MDHEN, CDR2 SYDVKM. This CDR3 has 15 residues. The DNA of the CDR3 is TGTGCCAGCACTCCGGGACAGGGCGCTGGAAACACCATATATTTT. As protein: CASTPGQGAGNTIYF.

The chain recombines TRBV24-1 with TRBJ1-5; 8 bases map to TRBD1. The CDR3 runs 13 residues. The germline V gene encodes CDR1 KGHDR and CDR2 SFDVKD. The junction had 0 bases not matched to a gene; V was cut back by 2 bases and J by 7 bases. CDR3 protein: CATSDSGGQPQHF. The CDR3 DNA is TGTGCCACCAGTGATTCAGGGGGCCAGCCCCAGCATTTT.

The chain is built from TRBV5-4 and TRBJ2-5; D may correspond to TRBD1 or TRBD2 (5 bases each). The CDR3 totals 14 residues. CDR1 SGHNT and CDR2 YYREEE come from the germline V gene (reference sequence). V was pared by 0 bases and J by 2 bases, with 8 bases between. CDR3 in DNA: TGTGCCAGCAGCTTGGTCGGGGCTCAAGAGACCCAGTACTTC. Protein sequence: CASSLVGAQETQYF.

J is TRBJ2-5 and V is TRBV5-1, with D possibly TRBD1 on 5 matching bases. Germline CDR1 SGHRS, CDR2 YFSETQ. The CDR3 is made up of 14 amino acids. Trimming took 3 bases from V and 1 from J, leaving 10 bases between them. In DNA, the CDR3 is TGCGCCAGCAGCTCCCAGGGCGGCCAAGAGACCCAGTACTTC. It yields the protein CASSSQGGQETQYF.

V is TRBV7-9 and J is TRBJ2-2; D uncertain. Germline lookup yields CDR1 SEHNR and CDR2 FQNEAQ (reference sequence). V lost 1 base and J lost 7, with 10 bases in between. This CDR3 spans 14 amino acids. The CDR3 loop is CASSLELTHGELFF. In DNA, the CDR3 is TGTGCCAGCAGCTTAGAGTTAACTCACGGGGAGCTGTTTTTT.